This T cell receptor (beta chain) emerged from a study of T cells in Graves' hyperthyroidism and ophthalmopathy. Findings and caveats of the study: Ophthalmopathy was distinguished from stable hyperthyroidism by 13 V-J signatures.

This clonotype was seen at least ten times. Its antigen is not identified. Researchers amplified the TCR beta CDR3 regions from RNA transcripts. First-round RT-PCR with HTBI primers amplified the TCR CDR3 region. TCRdb processed the multiplex PCR reads anew with MiXCR; each CDR3 protein has one entry. The sample holds some 300,000 distinct CDR3 sequences; more than 10% are singletons and the top ten take roughly 8.5%. Patients were excluded because of uncontrolled infection, other autoimmune disease, pregnancy or lactation. The sample, blood from the first hyperthyroidism diagnosis, precedes any ophthalmopathy symptoms. CDR1 ENHRY and CDR2 SYGVKD come from the germline V gene. V shed 2 bases, J shed 6 bases, and the junction held 9 bases outside the gene matches. The CDR3 length is 16 residues.

The rearrangement joins TRBV10-3 to TRBJ2-1, with TRBD2 matching 8 bases. Input material: blood. This receptor was obtained from a woman in her 30s with Graves' hyperthyroidism that later progressed to Graves' ophthalmopathy. The CDR3 region is CAISEGVAGRCNEQFF. The CDR3 DNA is TGTGCCATCAGTGAGGGAGTAGCGGGGAGATGCAATGAGCAGTTCTTC.